This T cell receptor beta chain was identified in a study of tumor-infiltrating lymphocytes in primary liver carcinoma. The CDR3 covers 14 residues. V was pared by 6 bases and J by 3 bases, with 7 bases of the junction left unmatched. The germline CDR1 and CDR2 sequences are MDHEN and SYDVKM. Synthesis of TCR beta cDNA was carried out from 450 to 650 ng total RNA with a constant-region primer. Slightly modified ARM-PCR served as the procedure for the TCR beta libraries. These libraries came from three rounds of nested multiplex PCR. With TRBV1-TRBV30 forward primers and a C-beta reverse primer, the first two PCR rounds were run for around 10 cycles each. Via MiXCR, TCRdb re-called the multiplex PCR reads, giving one row per CDR3 protein. This sample has some 190,000 distinct CDR3 sequences, with about 60% found just once. Unsorted whole blood served as the source of blood RNA, and germline DNA was extracted as well.

Sequencing was carried out using peripheral blood. The receptor was isolated from a man aged 40-49 years with primary liver carcinoma and hepatitis B virus infection. The rearrangement links TRBV28 to TRBJ2-7; 8 nucleotides line up with TRBD1. CDR3 DNA sequence: TGTGCCAGCAGCCCGGGACAGGAGATCTACGAGCAGTACTTC. This encodes CASSPGQEIYEQYF.